These T cell receptor beta chains were read from a single sample in a study of blood T cell repertoires in COVID-19. Only in-frame clones appear in the TCRdb table, and some are missing; sequencing was by immunoSEQ multiplex PCR. The data contain 330,000 or so clones, about nine tenths of them singletons. Material for sequencing was PBMCs or T cells enriched from blood (not recorded which). The origin of the receptors is a woman aged 25 to 39 who had been exposed to COVID-19. The CDR3 runs from the conserved cysteine through the conserved F or W. The order of the fields is clone size, D gene, V gene, J gene, CDR3 protein, CDR3 DNA. A D gene is named only where the DNA matches it firmly. Size is omitted from some rows. Given values are once, few, many or a class for expanded clones.

NA	NA	TRBV18	TRBJ2-3	CASSDSLASTDTQYF	TGTGCCAGCTCCGACTCACTAGCTAGCACAGATACGCAGTATTTT
NA	TRBD1	TRBV3-1/TRBV3-2	TRBJ1-6	CASSPGTGGSYSPLHF	TGTGCCAGCAGCCCCGGGACAGGGGGATCATATTCACCCCTCCACTTT
NA	NA	TRBV4-1	TRBJ1-2	CASSHHFGRQTLTWGYTF	TGCGCCAGCAGCCATCACTTTGGGCGACAGACCTTAACCTGGGGCTACACCTTC
NA	TRBD2	TRBV27	TRBJ2-2	CASSFVGRAAGELFF	TGTGCCAGCAGTTTCGTCGGGAGGGCCGCCGGGGAGCTGTTTTTT
NA	TRBD2	TRBV27	TRBJ2-1	CASSLFPSGAYNEQFF	TGTGCCAGCAGTTTATTTCCTAGCGGAGCCTACAATGAGCAGTTCTTC
NA	TRBD2	TRBV27	TRBJ2-1	CASRRGGYNEQFF	TGTGCCAGCAGGCGCGGGGGCTACAATGAGCAGTTCTTC
NA	TRBD1	TRBV19	TRBJ1-5	CASSIMGTGFPPQPQHF	TGTGCCAGTAGTATCATGGGGACAGGGTTTCCCCCCCAGCCCCAGCATTTT
NA	TRBD1	TRBV12-5	TRBJ1-5	CASGILGQGAGYQPQHF	TGTGCTAGTGGTATTCTGGGACAGGGGGCGGGGTATCAGCCCCAGCATTTT
NA	NA	TRBV7-2	TRBJ2-1	CASSLERLDNEQFF	TGTGCCAGCAGCTTAGAGAGACTAGACAATGAGCAGTTCTTC
few	NA	TRBV9	TRBJ2-7	CASSTSLSGAEDEQYF	TGTGCCAGCAGCACCTCATTATCGGGAGCGGAAGACGAGCAGTACTTC
NA	NA	TRBV30	TRBJ2-5	CAWTEGPTHHAGETQYF	TGTGCCTGGACTGAGGGACCGACTCACCATGCGGGGGAGACCCAGTACTTC
NA	TRBD1	TRBV18	TRBJ1-1	CASSPPGTGTTGAEAFF	TGTGCCAGCTCACCACCCGGGACAGGGACGACGGGCGCTGAAGCTTTCTTT
once	NA	TRBV19	TRBJ1-5	CATRGRYQPQHF	TGTGCCACCAGGGGAAGATATCAGCCCCAGCATTTT
NA	TRBD1	TRBV2	TRBJ1-2	CASSDLGQGRGYTF	TGTGCCAGCAGTGACCTGGGACAGGGACGTGGCTACACCTTC
NA	NA	TRBV6-1	TRBJ2-1	CASSEADWYNEQFF	TGTGCCAGCAGTGAAGCTGACTGGTACAATGAGCAGTTCTTC
once	TRBD2	TRBV15	TRBJ2-1	CATRGGTTHNEQFF	TGTGCCACCAGGGGCGGGACTACCCACAATGAGCAGTTCTTC
NA	TRBD1	TRBV5-1	TRBJ2-7	CASSVSTGGSYEQYF	TGCGCCAGCAGCGTCTCGACAGGGGGATCCTACGAGCAGTACTTC
NA	TRBD1	TRBV6-5	TRBJ1-2	CATPGQGYSGYTF	TGTGCCACCCCGGGACAGGGATATAGTGGCTACACCTTC
NA	NA	TRBV3-1/TRBV3-2	TRBJ1-1	CASSRGGEAFF	TGTGCCAGCAGCCGAGGGGGTGAAGCTTTCTTT
NA	NA	TRBV7-8	TRBJ1-2	CASSLVGRPGGGYTF	TGTGCCAGCAGCTTAGTCGGCAGACCTGGAGGTGGCTACACCTTC
NA	NA	TRBV14	TRBJ2-2	CASSQSPLGGGTGELFF	TGTGCCAGCAGCCAAAGCCCCCTGGGCGGAGGGACCGGGGAGCTGTTTTTT
NA	TRBD1	TRBV5-1	TRBJ1-2	CASSLARQGDGYTF	TGCGCCAGCAGCTTGGCTCGACAGGGGGATGGCTACACCTTC
NA	NA	TRBV28	TRBJ2-5	CASSIRTGYQETQYF	TGTGCCAGCAGCATACGAACAGGGTACCAAGAGACCCAGTACTTC
NA	TRBD2	TRBV2	TRBJ2-5	CASSWVTSGVQETQYF	TGTGCCAGCAGTTGGGTGACTAGCGGGGTCCAAGAGACCCAGTACTTC
NA	TRBD1	TRBV4-2	TRBJ1-1	CASSQVFDRGWGEAFF	TGTGCCAGCAGCCAAGTTTTTGACAGGGGCTGGGGTGAAGCTTTCTTT
NA	TRBD1	TRBV28	TRBJ1-5	CASSKAGQGASVRQPQHF	TGTGCCAGCAGCAAAGCCGGACAGGGGGCAAGCGTAAGGCAGCCCCAGCATTTT
NA	TRBD1	TRBV11-2	TRBJ1-3	CASSLQGARINTIYF	TGTGCCAGCAGCCTACAGGGGGCGCGTATAAACACCATATATTTT